These 25 T cell receptor beta chains were sequenced from one sample in a study of low-dose radiotherapy and immunotherapy resistance in tumors. First-strand cDNA relied on TRAV- and TRBV-specific primers spanning alpha and beta chains. Amplification of TCRs used a constant-region primer and V-primer adapter for 20 PCR cycles. Each CDR3 protein gets one entry after TCRdb re-called the reads with MiXCR. The repertoire consists of around 10,000 distinct CDR3 sequences, with 45% to 55% occurring once and the leading ten covering over 7%. All receptors come from a human donor with advanced metastatic prostate, ovarian, gallbladder or colorectal cancer (not recorded which). This table probably holds off-target reads from a library built for another chain.

The chain joins TRBV24-1 to TRBJ2-3; D could derive from TRBD1 or TRBD2 (5 bases each). The CDR3 has 16 amino acids. Germline CDR1 is KGHDR and CDR2 is SFDVKD. V shed 0 bases and J shed 3 bases, with 12 bases lying between them. The CDR3 spells CATSDLRFGGTDTQYF. CDR3 bases: TGTGCCACCAGTGATTTGCGTTTTGGGGGTACAGATACGCAGTATTTT.

This clonotype was counted a few times. CDR3 loop: CASSPRGTANTEAFF. The CDR3 nucleotides read TGTGCCAGCAGCCCCCGGGGGACAGCCAACACTGAAGCTTTCTTT. The gene calls are TRBV5-4 and TRBJ1-1, with TRBD1 matching over 7 bases. V shed 4 bases and J 2 bases; nucleotides not matched to a gene: 8. The CDR3 extends over 15 amino acids. Per the germline V gene, CDR1 is SGHNT and CDR2 is YYREEE (reference sequence).

The rearrangement joins TRBV20-1 to TRBJ2-7; D possibly corresponds to TRBD1 (5 bases). There are 19 residues in the CDR3. Trimming stripped 1 base from V and 3 bases from J, with 28 bases between. The germline V gene encodes CDR1 DFQATT and CDR2 SNEGSKA (reference sequence). Written as DNA, the CDR3 is TGCAGTGCTAGAGGTGGAGTTTCCGGGCGACAGCTGTGGGGCTACGAGCAGTACTTC. Residues: CSARGGVSGRQLWGYEQYF.

This chain links TRBV5-5 with TRBJ1-2; D is undetermined. Trimming pared 2 bases from V and 7 bases from J, leaving 9 bases between. CDR3 length equals 12 residues. CDR1 and CDR2 (germline): SGHKS, YYEKEE (reference sequence). The CDR3 DNA reads as TGTGCCAGCAGCTTTGGGCCAGGTGGCTACACCTTC. It yields the protein CASSFGPGGYTF. The full variable domain, rest sourced from reference TRBV5-5 and TRBJ1-2, is DAGVTQSPTHLIKTRGQQVTLRCSPISGHKSVSWYQQVLGQGPQFIFQYYEKEERGRGNFPDRFSARQFPNYSSELNVNALLLGDSALYLCASSFGPGGYTFGSGTRLTVV.

This clonotype has only a few counts. This chain connects TRBV29-1 to TRBJ2-1; TRBD2 matches at 11 bases. V lost 7 bases to trimming and J lost 9 bases; unmatched junction nucleotides: 20. The CDR3 is made up of 17 amino acids. The germline V gene has CDR1 SQVTM and CDR2 ANQGSEA. CDR3 residues: CSANRPGTSGSMGEQFF. CDR3 DNA sequence: TGCAGCGCCAATCGACCCGGGACTAGCGGTTCCATGGGTGAGCAGTTCTTC.

V is TRBV28 and J is TRBJ2-1; 7 bases are shared with TRBD1. The J segment lost 6 bases and the V segment lost 2 bases, leaving 1 base of the junction unmatched. The germline V gene has CDR1 MDHEN and CDR2 SYDVKM. This CDR3 is 13 amino acids long. CDR3: CASSLGTANEQFF. Written as DNA, the CDR3 is TGTGCCAGCAGTTTAGGGACAGCCAATGAGCAGTTCTTC.

V and J are TRBV2 and TRBJ2-7, with D maybe TRBD1 (5 bases). V gave up 3 bases and J gave up 0 bases, with 15 bases separating them. CDR3 length: 16 amino acids. Germline loops: CDR1 SNHLY, CDR2 FYNNEI. CDR3 amino acids: CASSDFIGANSYEQYF. CDR3 DNA: TGTGCCAGCAGTGATTTTATAGGGGCCAACTCCTACGAGCAGTACTTC. The full variable domain, with the rest looked up from reference TRBV2 and TRBJ2-7, is EPEVTQTPSHQVTQMGQEVILRCVPISNHLYFYWYRQILGQKVEFLVSFYNNEISEKSEIFDDQFSVERPDGSNFTLKIRSTKLEDSAMYFCASSDFIGANSYEQYFGPGTRLTVT.

The chain combines TRBV10-3 with TRBJ2-2; TRBD1 aligns across 7 bases. Germline V CDR1 and CDR2: ENHRY, SYGVKD. The CDR3 consists of 15 residues. V shed 6 bases, J shed 0 bases, and the junction held 4 bases outside the gene matches. In DNA form, the CDR3 reads TGTGCCATCAGCCCGGGACAGACGAACACCGGGGAGCTGTTTTTT. This encodes CAISPGQTNTGELFF.

The V and J genes are TRBV12-3 or TRBV12-4 and TRBJ1-2; D remains ambiguous. This CDR3 has 13 amino acids. V shed 3 bases and J shed 8 bases, with 13 bases lying between them. The CDR3 bases are TGTGCCAGCAGTTTGACCGCTCCCCAGGGCTACACCTTC. Protein product: CASSLTAPQGYTF.

The CDR3 nucleotides are TGTGCCAGCAGCTTAGTGGCTTTGGTCACTGAAGCTTTCTTT. Encoded protein: CASSLVALVTEAFF. The V and J genes are TRBV7-2 and TRBJ1-1; D is ambiguous. The CDR3 runs 14 residues. Germline V gene lookup returns CDR1 SGHTA and CDR2 FQGNSA. The germline V and J ends were trimmed by 1 base and 4 bases, with 10 bases remaining between them.

The chain links TRBV11-2 to TRBJ2-3, with 9 nucleotides matching TRBD2. CDR3 size: 20 residues. Germline V gene lookup returns CDR1 SGHAT and CDR2 FQNNGV. With 5 bases clipped from V and 0 bases from J, the junction kept 18 bases outside the gene matches. In nucleotides, the CDR3 is TGTGCCAGCAGCACCCCCGGTGGGGTAGCGGGGGTTATTAGCACAGATACGCAGTATTTT. This codes for CASSTPGGVAGVISTDTQYF.

The chain uses TRBV28 and TRBJ2-7; the match to TRBD1 covers 7 bases. CDR1 MDHEN and CDR2 SYDVKM come from the germline V gene. V shed 7 bases and J 1 base; nucleotides not matched to a gene: 7. This CDR3 comprises 14 residues. CDR3 DNA: TGTGCCAGCACGAGAACAGGGGCATCCTACGAGCAGTACTTC. This codes for CASTRTGASYEQYF.

The V gene is TRBV28, the J gene TRBJ2-1; 10 bases match TRBD2. CDR1 is MDHEN and CDR2 is SYDVKM in the germline V gene. CDR3 length equals 16 residues. After removal of 6 bases from V and 4 bases from J, the junction contained 9 bases not matched to a gene. The CDR3 DNA reads as TGTGCCAGCAGCTCCACGGGGACTAGCGCTTACAATGAGCAGTTCTTC. It translates to CASSSTGTSAYNEQFF.

This clonotype has a handful of counts. This sequence joins TRBV28 and TRBJ2-7; D gene unclear. Germline V CDR1 and CDR2: MDHEN, SYDVKM. The ends were cut back, 3 bases at V and 6 bases at J, with 6 bases in the middle. The CDR3 has 11 residues. CDR3 loop: CASSFPGEQYF. The CDR3 DNA reads TGTGCCAGCAGTTTCCCGGGCGAGCAGTACTTC.

This clonotype was seen a handful of times. V and J are TRBV15 and TRBJ2-7, with 10 bases matching TRBD2. Germline V gives CDR1 LNHNV, CDR2 YYDKDF (reference sequence). Unmatched junction bases numbered 9, after V lost 3 bases and J lost 4 bases. The CDR3 is 16 residues long. The chain's CDR3 is CATSRGSGRTKYEQYF. For the CDR3, the DNA is TGTGCCACCAGCAGGGGTAGCGGGAGGACGAAATACGAGCAGTACTTC.

V is TRBV6-6 and J is TRBJ2-3, with TRBD2 matching over 7 bases. CDR1 is MNHNY, CDR2 SVGAGI, per germline (reference sequence). The CDR3 consists of 16 residues. The V and J ends lost 4 bases and 3 bases, in that order; junction bases with no gene match: 10. CDR3 nucleotide sequence: TGTGCCAGCAGTTTCGTCTGGCTAGCGGTTACAGATACGCAGTATTTT. Protein product: CASSFVWLAVTDTQYF.

This chain links TRBV5-8 with TRBJ1-2, with TRBD1 as a possible D gene (6 bases). Per the germline V gene, CDR1 is SGHTS and CDR2 is YDEGEE. The CDR3 loop spans 15 amino acids. The ends were cut back, 2 bases at V and 2 bases at J, with 13 bases in the middle. The CDR3 loop reads CASSFTRGGNYGYTF. The CDR3 DNA reads TGTGCCAGCAGCTTTACGAGGGGGGGAAACTATGGCTACACCTTC.

This clonotype was seen only a few times. V usage is TRBV5-4 and J usage is TRBJ2-5, with 9 bases matching TRBD1. From germline, CDR1 is SGHNT and CDR2 YYREEE (reference sequence). V dropped 4 bases and J dropped 4; count of bases not matched to a gene: 11. The CDR3 has 16 residues. The DNA of the CDR3 is TGTGCCAGCAGCACGCAGCGACAGGGGGTCCGAGAGACCCAGTACTTC. Protein sequence: CASSTQRQGVRETQYF.

This clonotype came up a few times. J is TRBJ2-5 and V is TRBV6-6, with D possibly TRBD1 on 6 matching bases. The CDR3 runs 13 residues. Trimming removed 6 bases at V and 3 bases at J, with 11 bases between. CDR1 is MNHNY, CDR2 SVGAGI, per germline (reference sequence). This CDR3 is CASRRGSEETQYF. The CDR3 DNA follows: TGTGCCAGCAGAAGGGGGTCCGAAGAGACCCAGTACTTC.

The sample holds one count of this clonotype. The chain uses TRBV29-1 and TRBJ1-5; D uncertain. Germline V gives CDR1 SQVTM, CDR2 ANQGSEA. The CDR3 runs to 15 residues. Trimming took 4 bases from V and 0 from J, leaving 13 bases between them. Written as DNA, the CDR3 is TGCAGCGTTGCCGGGTTTCAGGATAGCAATCAGCCCCAGCATTTT. As protein: CSVAGFQDSNQPQHF. Complete variable domain (other parts from reference TRBV29-1 and TRBJ1-5): SAVISQKPSRDICQRGTSLTIQCQVDSQVTMMFWYRQQPGQSLTLIATANQGSEATYESGFVIDKFPISRPNLTFSTLTVSNMSPEDSSIYLCSVAGFQDSNQPQHFGDGTRLSIL.

Only a few counts were recorded for this clonotype. This chain's CDR3 is CASSPARGRSDTQYF. The CDR3 nucleotides read TGTGCCAGCAGCCCCGCCCGGGGGCGATCAGATACGCAGTATTTT. The chain couples TRBV6-5 to TRBJ2-3; the D call may be TRBD1 or TRBD2 (6 bases each). The ends were cut back, 6 bases at V and 4 bases at J, with 17 bases in the middle. The CDR3 runs 15 residues. Germline CDR1 and CDR2: MNHEY and SVGAGI.

This chain links TRBV2 with TRBJ2-1; TRBD2 aligns across 14 bases. Germline V gives CDR1 SNHLY, CDR2 FYNNEI. The length of the CDR3 is 14 residues. V dropped 6 bases and J dropped 9; count of bases not matched to a gene: 4. The CDR3 loop reads CASSGTSGSGEQFF. CDR3 in DNA: TGTGCCAGCAGCGGGACTAGCGGGAGCGGTGAGCAGTTCTTC.

This clonotype appeared a few times. The chain recombines TRBV5-4 with TRBJ2-1; tentatively, D is TRBD1 or TRBD2 (5 bases each). The V end lost 6 bases, the J end lost 8 bases, and 15 bases lay between the germline ends. The CDR3 is made up of 13 amino acids. CDR1 is SGHNT and CDR2 is YYREEE in the germline V gene (reference sequence). The CDR3 DNA sequence: TGTGCCAGCAAAACCCTAGGGACGGATGAGCAGTTCTTC. Amino acids: CASKTLGTDEQFF.

V is TRBV29-1 and J is TRBJ2-1; 9 bases agree with TRBD2. Per germline, CDR1 SQVTM and CDR2 ANQGSEA. The CDR3 totals 17 residues. The junction had 14 bases not matched to a gene; V was cut back by 1 base and J by 7 bases. CDR3 DNA: TGCAGCGTTGAAGTAAAGGTTGCGGGGGGGGGGAGAAATGAGCAGTTCTTC. Its translation: CSVEVKVAGGGRNEQFF.

The chain joins TRBV2 to TRBJ2-3; D is uncertain. The V end lost 7 bases, the J end lost 1 base, and 9 bases lay between the germline ends. Germline V gene sequence: CDR1 SNHLY, CDR2 FYNNEI. This CDR3 comprises 13 residues. CDR3 protein: CASTASRTDTQYF. The CDR3 nucleotides are TGTGCCAGCACGGCTTCTCGCACAGATACGCAGTATTTT.